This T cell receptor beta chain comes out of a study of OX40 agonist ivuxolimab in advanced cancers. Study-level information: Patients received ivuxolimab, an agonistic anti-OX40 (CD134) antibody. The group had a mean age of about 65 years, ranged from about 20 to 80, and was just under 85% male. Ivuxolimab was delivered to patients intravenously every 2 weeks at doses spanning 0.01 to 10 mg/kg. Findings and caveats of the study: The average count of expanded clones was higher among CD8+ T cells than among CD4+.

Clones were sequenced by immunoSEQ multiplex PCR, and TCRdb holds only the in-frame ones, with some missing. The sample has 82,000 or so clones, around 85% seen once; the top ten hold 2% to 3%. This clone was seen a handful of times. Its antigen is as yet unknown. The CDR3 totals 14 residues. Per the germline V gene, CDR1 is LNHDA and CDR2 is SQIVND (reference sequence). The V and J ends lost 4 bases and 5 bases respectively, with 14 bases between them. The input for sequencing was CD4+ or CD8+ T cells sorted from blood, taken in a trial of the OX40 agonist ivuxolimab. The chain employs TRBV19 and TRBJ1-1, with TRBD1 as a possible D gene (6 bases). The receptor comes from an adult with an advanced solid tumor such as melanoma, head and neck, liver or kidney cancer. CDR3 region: CASSSRGDGTEAFF. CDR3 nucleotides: TGTGCCAGTAGTAGTAGGGGGGATGGAACTGAAGCTTTCTTT.